These 7 T cell receptor beta chains share one sample of origin, sequenced in a study of T cell responses to AZD1222 COVID-19 vaccine. Here immunoSEQ multiplex PCR was the method, and the copy in TCRdb shows in-frame clones only, minus some. Of some 140,000 clones listed, roughly nine tenths are singletons. Sequences were derived from peripheral blood, sampled on day 0 of MenACWY control vaccination. The receptors stem from an adult in good health.

This chain joins TRBV3-1 (or the pseudogene TRBV3-2) and TRBJ2-5, with D uncertain. The germline V and J ends were trimmed by 8 bases and 4 bases, with 8 bases remaining between them. CDR1 and CDR2 (germline): LGHDT, YNNKEL (reference sequence). This CDR3 region has 11 residues. The CDR3 here is CASVLRETQYF. The CDR3 nucleotides read TGTGCCAGCGTGTTGCGAGAGACCCAGTACTTC.

The chain has TRBV11-2 and TRBJ2-4; 7 positions match TRBD2. CDR1 and CDR2 (germline): SGHAT, FQNNGV. The CDR3 has 19 amino acids. Trimming at V came to 3 bases and at J to 0 bases, leaving 14 bases not matched to a gene. The CDR3 coding sequence is TGTGCCAGCAGCTTCACCGGCGGGAGACTTCACCTAGCCAAAAACATTCAGTACTTC. It encodes CASSFTGGRLHLAKNIQYF.

This clone has a handful of counts. The chain combines TRBV15 with TRBJ2-7; TRBD1 matches 7 bases. In germline, CDR1 is LNHNV, CDR2 YYDKDF (reference sequence). The V segment lost 2 bases and the J segment 2 bases; nucleotides outside the gene matches: 18. This CDR3 contains 19 residues. The CDR3 protein is CATSRRALQQGNLTYEQYV. The CDR3 bases are TGTGCCACCAGCAGACGTGCCCTACAACAGGGGAATCTTACCTACGAGCAGTACGTC.

This clone was found once. The chain employs TRBV10-3 and TRBJ2-7; TRBD1 matches at 12 bases. Trimming removed 3 bases from V and 4 bases from J; junction bases left unmatched: 4. The length of the CDR3 is 15 residues. Per the germline V gene, CDR1 is ENHRY and CDR2 is SYGVKD. The CDR3 is CAISEGTGGVYEQYF. The DNA for the CDR3 is TGTGCCATCAGTGAAGGGACAGGGGGCGTTTACGAGCAGTACTTC.

The rearrangement joins TRBV13 to TRBJ1-2; 7 bases match TRBD1. V dropped 3 bases and J dropped 1; count of bases not matched to a gene: 5. Germline loops: CDR1 PRHDT, CDR2 FYEKMQ (reference sequence). The CDR3 is 15 residues long. CDR3 residues: CASSFSQGDNYGYTF. CDR3 sequence (DNA): TGTGCCAGCAGCTTTAGCCAGGGGGATAACTATGGCTACACCTTC. Filled out from reference TRBV13 and TRBJ1-2, the complete variable domain reads AAGVIQSPRHLIKEKRETATLKCYPIPRHDTVYWYQQGPGQDPQFLISFYEKMQSDKGSIPDRFSAQQFSDYHSELNMSSLELGDSALYFCASSFSQGDNYGYTFGSGTRLTVV.

V usage is TRBV2 and J usage is TRBJ1-2, with TRBD1 as a possible D gene (6 bases). The germline V gene encodes CDR1 SNHLY and CDR2 FYNNEI. The CDR3 runs to 12 residues. The V gene lost 7 bases and the J gene lost 8 bases, with 14 bases spanning the gap. DNA of the CDR3: TGTGCCAGCACCTTGCAGGGGCTAGGCTACACCTTC. It translates to CASTLQGLGYTF.

V and J are TRBV19 and TRBJ1-5, with D possibly matching TRBD1 (5 bases). The CDR3 is 16 amino acids. The V end was cut by 7 bases, the J end by 7 bases, with 23 bases between. The germline gives CDR1 LNHDA, CDR2 SQIVND (reference sequence). The CDR3 loop reads CASNWGSAGGRQPQHF. In DNA form, the CDR3 reads TGTGCCAGTAATTGGGGGAGTGCTGGTGGGCGCCAGCCCCAGCATTTT.